Listed below are T cell receptor beta chains from one sample, sequenced in a study of blood T cell repertoires in COVID-19. Some clones are missing from TCRdb's copy, which holds only in-frame ones; the method was immunoSEQ multiplex PCR. This table holds 250,000 to 300,000 clones, 91% found once. The sample taken for sequencing was PBMCs or T cells enriched from blood (not recorded which). These receptor sequences come from a human donor in a cohort exposed to, infected with or recovered from COVID-19 (not recorded which). The donor label of this sample is uncertain. CDR3s include the opening cysteine and the closing phenylalanine or tryptophan. A D gene is named only where the DNA matches it firmly. Size values are once, few and many counts, or a class for expanded clones, and some rows have none.

V gene: TRBV19; clone size: NA; J gene: TRBJ2-4; D gene: NA; CDR3 protein: CASSMRTVAKNIQYF; CDR3 DNA: TGTGCCAGTAGTATGCGGACAGTAGCCAAAAACATTCAGTACTTC
V gene: TRBV24-1; clone size: NA; J gene: TRBJ1-5; D gene: NA; CDR3 protein: CATLGTVDQPQHF; CDR3 DNA: TGTGCCACCCTCGGGACTGTAGATCAGCCCCAGCATTTT
V gene: TRBV24-1; clone size: once; J gene: TRBJ2-2; D gene: TRBD2; CDR3 protein: CATSDGLATNTGELFF; CDR3 DNA: TGTGCCACCAGTGACGGACTAGCGACGAACACCGGGGAGCTGTTTTTT
V gene: TRBV27; clone size: NA; J gene: TRBJ2-2; D gene: TRBD2; CDR3 protein: CASRETSGVPNTGELFF; CDR3 DNA: TGTGCCAGCAGAGAGACTAGCGGGGTCCCGAACACCGGGGAGCTGTTTTTT
V gene: TRBV24-1; clone size: NA; J gene: TRBJ2-1; D gene: NA; CDR3 protein: CATSEAGTSSYNEQFF; CDR3 DNA: TGTGCCACCAGTGAAGCCGGGACTTCCTCCTACAATGAGCAGTTCTTC
V gene: TRBV4-2; clone size: NA; J gene: TRBJ1-2; D gene: NA; CDR3 protein: CASSQDVGQGIYGYTF; CDR3 DNA: TGTGCCAGCAGCCAAGATGTAGGTCAGGGCATCTATGGCTACACCTTC
V gene: TRBV15; clone size: NA; J gene: TRBJ2-7; D gene: TRBD1; CDR3 protein: CATSRDKGQGTYEQYF; CDR3 DNA: TGTGCCACCAGCAGAGACAAGGGACAGGGGACCTACGAGCAGTACTTC
V gene: TRBV3-1/TRBV3-2; clone size: NA; J gene: TRBJ1-6; D gene: NA; CDR3 protein: CASSPGEHSPLHF; CDR3 DNA: TGTGCCAGCAGCCCAGGGGAGCATTCACCCCTCCACTTT
V gene: TRBV30; clone size: NA; J gene: TRBJ1-1; D gene: NA; CDR3 protein: CAWSIALRTEAFF; CDR3 DNA: TGTGCCTGGAGTATAGCCCTAAGGACTGAAGCTTTCTTT
V gene: TRBV2; clone size: NA; J gene: TRBJ2-1; D gene: NA; CDR3 protein: CASSDPRGLSYNEQFF; CDR3 DNA: TGTGCCAGCAGCGACCCCAGGGGCCTCTCCTACAATGAGCAGTTCTTC
V gene: TRBV5-5; clone size: NA; J gene: TRBJ2-7; D gene: TRBD2; CDR3 protein: CASSAGLGGEQYF; CDR3 DNA: TGTGCCAGCAGCGCGGGACTAGGTGGCGAGCAGTACTTC
V gene: TRBV2; clone size: NA; J gene: TRBJ2-6; D gene: NA; CDR3 protein: CTSSPRRHFAWAGANVLTF; CDR3 DNA: TGTACCAGCAGCCCGCGGAGGCACTTTGCGTGGGCTGGGGCCAACGTCCTGACTTTC
V gene: TRBV30; clone size: NA; J gene: TRBJ2-1; D gene: NA; CDR3 protein: CAWSDSLNEQFF; CDR3 DNA: TGTGCCTGGAGTGATAGCCTCAATGAGCAGTTCTTC
V gene: TRBV9; clone size: NA; J gene: TRBJ1-2; D gene: NA; CDR3 protein: CASSVGQVPGYTF; CDR3 DNA: TGTGCCAGCAGCGTAGGACAGGTTCCGGGCTACACCTTC
V gene: TRBV4-1; clone size: NA; J gene: TRBJ1-5; D gene: NA; CDR3 protein: CASSLSGQGQPQHF; CDR3 DNA: TGCGCCAGCAGCCTATCGGGACAAGGCCAGCCCCAGCATTTT
V gene: TRBV7-8; clone size: NA; J gene: TRBJ1-6; D gene: TRBD1; CDR3 protein: CASSSSGTGKYSPLHF; CDR3 DNA: TGTGCCAGCAGCTCTTCCGGGACAGGGAAGTATTCACCCCTCCACTTT
V gene: TRBV5-1; clone size: NA; J gene: TRBJ2-2; D gene: NA; CDR3 protein: CASSFRTDANTGELFF; CDR3 DNA: TGCGCCAGCAGCTTCCGGACAGACGCGAACACCGGGGAGCTGTTTTTT
V gene: TRBV2; clone size: NA; J gene: TRBJ2-7; D gene: TRBD1; CDR3 protein: CASTGTVLSYEQYF; CDR3 DNA: TGTGCCAGCACCGGGACAGTACTCTCCTACGAGCAGTACTTC
V gene: TRBV4-3; clone size: once; J gene: TRBJ1-2; D gene: NA; CDR3 protein: CASSHEGGVGGYTF; CDR3 DNA: TGCGCCAGCAGCCATGAGGGGGGGGTCGGCGGCTACACCTTC
V gene: TRBV11-2; clone size: once; J gene: TRBJ1-6; D gene: NA; CDR3 protein: CASSQEAFRESPLHF; CDR3 DNA: TGTGCCAGCAGCCAAGAGGCCTTCAGAGAGTCACCCCTCCACTTT
V gene: TRBV10-3; clone size: NA; J gene: TRBJ1-2; D gene: NA; CDR3 protein: CAISESREGGYGYTF; CDR3 DNA: TGTGCCATCAGTGAGTCAAGGGAAGGGGGCTATGGCTACACCTTC
V gene: TRBV24-1; clone size: NA; J gene: TRBJ2-3; D gene: NA; CDR3 protein: CATSDKGLGTDTQYF; CDR3 DNA: TGTGCCACCAGTGATAAGGGGCTGGGCACAGATACGCAGTATTTT
V gene: TRBV10-3; clone size: NA; J gene: TRBJ1-2; D gene: NA; CDR3 protein: CAISEEGTKGYTF; CDR3 DNA: TGTGCCATCAGTGAGGAGGGGACTAAAGGCTACACCTTC
V gene: TRBV9; clone size: NA; J gene: TRBJ1-6; D gene: NA; CDR3 protein: CASSIDPGGDSPLHF; CDR3 DNA: TGTGCCAGCAGCATTGACCCGGGGGGGGATTCACCCCTCCACTTT
V gene: TRBV4-3; clone size: NA; J gene: TRBJ2-1; D gene: NA; CDR3 protein: CASSIAASSYNEQFF; CDR3 DNA: TGCGCCAGCAGCATAGCGGCAAGCTCCTACAATGAGCAGTTCTTC
V gene: TRBV11-3; clone size: NA; J gene: TRBJ2-3; D gene: NA; CDR3 protein: CASSSTVDTDTQYF; CDR3 DNA: TGTGCCAGCAGCTCCACGGTCGACACAGATACGCAGTATTTT
V gene: TRBV7-2; clone size: NA; J gene: TRBJ2-4; D gene: NA; CDR3 protein: CASSLGTKNIQYF; CDR3 DNA: TGTGCCAGCAGCCTCGGGACAAAAAACATTCAGTACTTC
V gene: TRBV30; clone size: NA; J gene: TRBJ2-7; D gene: NA; CDR3 protein: CAWRMRSNEQYF; CDR3 DNA: TGTGCCTGGAGGATGAGAAGTAACGAGCAGTACTTC
V gene: TRBV3-1/TRBV3-2; clone size: NA; J gene: TRBJ1-6; D gene: NA; CDR3 protein: CASSHRDSDSPLHF; CDR3 DNA: TGTGCCAGCAGCCACCGGGACTCTGATTCACCCCTCCACTTT
V gene: TRBV5-1; clone size: NA; J gene: TRBJ1-3; D gene: NA; CDR3 protein: CASSLGSQGRGNTIYF; CDR3 DNA: TGCGCCAGCAGCTTGGGGTCGCAGGGCCGCGGAAACACCATATATTTT
V gene: TRBV9; clone size: NA; J gene: TRBJ1-1; D gene: NA; CDR3 protein: CASSVGEGSHTEAFF; CDR3 DNA: TGTGCCAGCAGCGTAGGTGAGGGCTCCCACACTGAAGCTTTCTTT
V gene: TRBV4-1; clone size: few; J gene: TRBJ1-5; D gene: NA; CDR3 protein: CASSQDGGGGQPQHF; CDR3 DNA: TGCGCCAGCAGCCAAGATGGGGGCGGGGGTCAGCCCCAGCATTTT
V gene: TRBV4-1; clone size: NA; J gene: TRBJ2-7; D gene: TRBD2; CDR3 protein: CASSQASGRRLAASEQYF; CDR3 DNA: TGCGCCAGCAGCCAAGCCTCCGGCCGGAGACTAGCGGCGTCCGAGCAGTACTTC
V gene: TRBV20-1; clone size: NA; J gene: TRBJ2-1; D gene: TRBD2; CDR3 protein: CSASSWESSGGSRHNEQFF; CDR3 DNA: TGCAGTGCTAGTTCGTGGGAGTCTAGCGGGGGTTCGCGGCACAATGAGCAGTTCTTC
V gene: TRBV11-2; clone size: NA; J gene: TRBJ1-5; D gene: NA; CDR3 protein: CASSRGRGNQPQHF; CDR3 DNA: TGTGCCAGCAGCCGGGGGAGGGGCAATCAGCCCCAGCATTTT
V gene: TRBV19; clone size: NA; J gene: TRBJ1-5; D gene: TRBD1; CDR3 protein: CASKGQGDQPQHF; CDR3 DNA: TGTGCCAGTAAGGGACAGGGGGACCAGCCCCAGCATTTT
V gene: TRBV20-1; clone size: once; J gene: TRBJ1-2; D gene: NA; CDR3 protein: CSAFRDYGYTF; CDR3 DNA: TGCAGTGCTTTTCGGGACTATGGCTACACCTTC
V gene: TRBV5-6; clone size: NA; J gene: TRBJ2-7; D gene: TRBD1; CDR3 protein: CASSSGTGEYEQYF; CDR3 DNA: TGTGCCAGCAGCTCCGGGACAGGGGAGTACGAGCAGTACTTC
V gene: TRBV2; clone size: NA; J gene: TRBJ1-3; D gene: TRBD1; CDR3 protein: CASSEALTGAGGNTIYF; CDR3 DNA: TGTGCCAGCAGTGAAGCGTTAACAGGGGCCGGAGGAAACACCATATATTTT
V gene: TRBV19; clone size: NA; J gene: TRBJ1-3; D gene: NA; CDR3 protein: CASSPEPEVTNTIYF; CDR3 DNA: TGTGCCAGTAGTCCCGAACCAGAGGTTACGAACACCATATATTTT
V gene: TRBV6-5; clone size: once; J gene: TRBJ1-4; D gene: NA; CDR3 protein: CASSSTQGTNEKLFF; CDR3 DNA: TGTGCCAGCAGTTCCACCCAGGGGACTAATGAAAAACTGTTTTTT
V gene: TRBV27; clone size: NA; J gene: TRBJ2-1; D gene: TRBD1; CDR3 protein: CASSPPPGTGTMNEQFF; CDR3 DNA: TGTGCCAGCAGCCCGCCCCCCGGGACAGGCACTATGAATGAGCAGTTCTTC
V gene: TRBV2; clone size: few; J gene: TRBJ2-2; D gene: TRBD2; CDR3 protein: CASCRTSSTGELFF; CDR3 DNA: TGTGCCAGTTGCAGGACTAGTTCCACCGGGGAGCTGTTTTTT
V gene: TRBV9; clone size: NA; J gene: TRBJ2-7; D gene: TRBD2; CDR3 protein: CASSHQTSGVSYEQYF; CDR3 DNA: TGTGCCAGCAGCCATCAGACTAGCGGGGTCTCCTACGAGCAGTACTTC
V gene: TRBV4-3; clone size: NA; J gene: TRBJ2-1; D gene: TRBD1; CDR3 protein: CASSQDRDSGQVFVGHNEQFF; CDR3 DNA: TGCGCCAGCAGCCAGGATCGGGACTCGGGACAGGTCTTCGTGGGGCACAATGAGCAGTTCTTC
V gene: TRBV27; clone size: NA; J gene: TRBJ1-6; D gene: TRBD1; CDR3 protein: CASSLRQGAVQDSPLHF; CDR3 DNA: TGTGCCAGCAGTCTAAGACAGGGCGCGGTGCAGGATTCACCCCTCCACTTT
V gene: TRBV7-2; clone size: NA; J gene: TRBJ1-6; D gene: NA; CDR3 protein: CASSLALLNSPLHF; CDR3 DNA: TGTGCCAGCAGCTTAGCATTATTAAATTCACCCCTCCACTTT
V gene: TRBV6-6; clone size: once; J gene: TRBJ1-3; D gene: NA; CDR3 protein: CASGKAGDVTIYF; CDR3 DNA: TGTGCCAGCGGCAAGGCAGGGGACGTCACCATATATTTT
V gene: TRBV7-9; clone size: NA; J gene: TRBJ2-7; D gene: TRBD2; CDR3 protein: CASSSGLAGPYEQYF; CDR3 DNA: TGTGCCAGCAGCTCCGGACTAGCGGGCCCCTACGAGCAGTACTTC
V gene: TRBV30; clone size: NA; J gene: TRBJ1-1; D gene: NA; CDR3 protein: CAWSVLGGVAFF; CDR3 DNA: TGTGCCTGGAGTGTGCTAGGGGGAGTAGCTTTCTTT
V gene: TRBV27; clone size: NA; J gene: TRBJ2-3; D gene: TRBD1; CDR3 protein: CASSPLGQGTDTQYF; CDR3 DNA: TGTGCCAGCAGTCCCCTTGGACAGGGAACAGATACGCAGTATTTT
V gene: TRBV4-3; clone size: NA; J gene: TRBJ2-3; D gene: TRBD2; CDR3 protein: CASSQELAGTADTQYF; CDR3 DNA: TGCGCCAGCAGCCAAGAACTAGCGGGGACAGCAGATACGCAGTATTTT